This TCR beta chain was identified in a study of cytomegalovirus exposure and HLA in healthy donors. In the PCR, 60 Vbeta and 13 Jbeta primers were used. The table came from immunoSEQ multiplex PCR; TCRdb's copy has only in-frame clones and leaves some out. This table holds around 150,000 clones, 75% to 85% found once. The length of the CDR3 is 16 residues. Trimming cost V 1 base and J 4 bases; bases outside gene matches: 10. CDR1 and CDR2 (germline): MGHDK, SYGVNS. This rearrangement joins TRBV25-1 to TRBJ2-7, with 7 bases fitting TRBD2. Sample: PBMCs. This TCR derives from a female donor in good health and CMV-seropositive. This CDR3 reads CASSESGGGIGYEQYF. CDR3 DNA sequence: TGTGCCAGCAGTGAATCTGGCGGGGGAATAGGGTACGAGCAGTACTTC.